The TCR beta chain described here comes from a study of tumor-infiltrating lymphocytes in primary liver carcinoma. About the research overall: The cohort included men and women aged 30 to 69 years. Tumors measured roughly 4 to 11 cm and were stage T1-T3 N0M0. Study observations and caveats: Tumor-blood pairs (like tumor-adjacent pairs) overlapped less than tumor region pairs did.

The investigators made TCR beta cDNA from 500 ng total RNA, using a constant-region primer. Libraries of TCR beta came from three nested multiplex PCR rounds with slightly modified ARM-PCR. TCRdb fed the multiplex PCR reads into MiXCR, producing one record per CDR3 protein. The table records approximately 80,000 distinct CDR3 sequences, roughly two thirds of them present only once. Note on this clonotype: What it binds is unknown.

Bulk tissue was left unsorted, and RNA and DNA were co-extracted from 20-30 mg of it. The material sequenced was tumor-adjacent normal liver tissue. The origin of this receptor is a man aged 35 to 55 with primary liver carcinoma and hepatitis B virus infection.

CDR3 in amino acids: CASSSTGSVDYTF. The CDR3 nucleotides read TGTGCCAGCAGCTCCACAGGTTCTGTTGACTACACCTTC. The rearrangement uses TRBV7-3 and TRBJ1-2; maybe TRBD1 (5 bases). Germline V gives CDR1 SGHTA, CDR2 FQGTGA. The germline V and J ends were trimmed by 4 bases and 10 bases, with 16 bases remaining between them. The length of the CDR3 is 13 residues.